The clone carrying this T cell receptor beta chain has a count of ten or more. CDR3 length equals 15 residues. V shed 0 bases and J shed 7 bases, with 13 bases lying between them. Germline CDR1 SNHLY, CDR2 FYNNEI. These data belong to a study of metastatic and nonmetastatic thyroid tumors. Study-level information: The study looked at repertoires side by side in blood and in tumor or nodule tissue from malignant and benign thyroid patients.

All patients were untreated before thyroid surgery. Per the study methods: Across clinicopathological groups, CDR3 differences served as the basis for building a distant-metastasis classifier for papillary thyroid cancer. TCRdb re-processed the PCR reads through MiXCR. TCRdb's processing, not the authors', yielded these V and J calls. The sample consists of 45,000 to 60,000 clones, over 15% of them appearing once. Material: blood. J is TRBJ1-5 and V is TRBV2; D might be TRBD1 (5 bases). The TCR comes from a female donor with papillary thyroid cancer or a benign thyroid nodule (not recorded which). Some clones in this sample may be carry-over from other donors' samples. In nucleotides, the CDR3 is TGTGCCAGCAGTGAAGCGCGGGGCAGGGAGCAGCCCCAGCATTTT. Its translation: CASSEARGREQPQHF.